The clone carrying this T cell receptor (beta chain) was seen repeatedly, ten times or more. V was clipped by 0 bases and J by 6 bases, with 15 bases between them. There are 16 residues in the CDR3. Germline V gene sequence: CDR1 SGHRS, CDR2 YFSETQ. This sample stems from a study of T-cell reconstitution after alpha-beta-depleted transplantation in children. Unique molecular identifiers tagged the TCRbeta library. In TCRdb, the PCR reads were re-called with MiXCR into one record per CDR3 protein. The repertoire consists of around 700,000 distinct CDR3 sequences, with 13% occurring once and the leading ten covering 0.79%.

This specimen was PBMCs, taken before TCRalphabeta/CD19-depleted stem cell transplant. The source of this sequence is a girl under 10 years old with congenital amegakaryocytic thrombocytopenia, due to receive a stem cell transplant. This sequence joins TRBV5-1 and TRBJ2-2, with D perhaps TRBD2 (5 bases). CDR3 protein: CASSLGISQEAGELFF. Written as DNA, the CDR3 is TGCGCCAGCAGCTTGGGTATTAGCCAGGAGGCCGGGGAGCTGTTTTTT.